The 25 T cell receptor beta chains below were found in one sample sequenced in a study of T cell changes during pregnancy in multiple sclerosis. The protocol was immunoSEQ multiplex PCR, while the TCRdb copy is restricted to in-frame clones and leaves out a portion. The repertoire holds 85,000 to 130,000 clones, with around 92% as singletons. Sequences were derived from peripheral blood, sampled after pregnancy. All receptors derive from a female donor with multiple sclerosis, enrolled in a pregnancy study.

The rearrangement links TRBV29-1 to TRBJ2-7; maybe TRBD2 (7 bases). The ends were cut back, 4 bases at V and 2 bases at J, with 12 bases in the middle. Germline assignment: CDR1 SQVTM and CDR2 ANQGSEA. This CDR3 spans 13 amino acids. The CDR3 DNA reads TGCAGCGTTGTAAGGGGGGGGGCCTACGAGCAGTACTTC. Protein product: CSVVRGGAYEQYF.

The chain carries TRBV11-2 and TRBJ2-3; tentative D call: TRBD2 (6 bases). Trimming stripped 4 bases from V and 10 bases from J, with 21 bases between. The CDR3 has 15 residues. CDR1 is SGHAT, CDR2 FQNNGV, per germline. The DNA for the CDR3 is TGTGCCAGCAGCTCCCCCGGGACTCCCAATGATGCGCAGTATTTT. Amino acid sequence: CASSSPGTPNDAQYF.

V usage is TRBV10-2 and J usage is TRBJ1-1; TRBD1 matches 9 bases. The V gene's germline CDR1 is WSHSY and CDR2 SAAADI. Trimming at V came to 8 bases and at J to 1 base, leaving 5 bases not matched to a gene. This CDR3 contains 14 residues. CDR3 nucleotides: TGCGCCAGCGGGACAGGGATCCGGAACACTGAAGCTTTCTTT. Residues: CASGTGIRNTEAFF.

The V gene is TRBV27, the J gene TRBJ2-1, with a tentative D call TRBD2 (6 bases). The germline V and J ends were trimmed by 2 bases and 6 bases, with 17 bases remaining between them. The CDR3 has 16 residues. The germline CDR1 and CDR2 sequences are MNHEY and SMNVEV (reference sequence). This chain's CDR3 is CASSLGAGRYPNEQFF. CDR3 nucleotide sequence: TGTGCCAGCAGTTTAGGTGCGGGACGATATCCCAATGAGCAGTTCTTC.

The rearrangement links TRBV6-6 to TRBJ1-1, with 7 bases that match TRBD1. CDR1 is MNHNY, CDR2 SVGAGI, per germline (reference sequence). The V and J ends lost 5 bases and 5 bases, in that order; junction bases with no gene match: 8. CDR3 length: 14 residues. The CDR3 here is CASSRQGFQTEAFF. The CDR3 DNA reads TGTGCCAGCAGTCGACAGGGTTTCCAGACTGAAGCTTTCTTT.

In this sample, this clone turned up once. The chain is built from TRBV28 and TRBJ2-5; D might be TRBD1 (6 bases). V lost 3 bases and J lost 2, with 16 bases in between. The CDR3 covers 16 residues. CDR1 is MDHEN and CDR2 is SYDVKM in the germline V gene. The CDR3 sequence is CASSFSRGGAQETQYF. CDR3 sequence (DNA): TGTGCCAGCAGTTTTTCAAGAGGGGGTGCGCAAGAGACCCAGTACTTC.

The chain employs TRBV29-1 and TRBJ1-2; 7 positions match TRBD1. The CDR3 loop spans 12 amino acids. V trimming: 4 bases; J trimming: 4 bases; junction bases outside the gene matches: 3. Germline V gene lookup returns CDR1 SQVTM and CDR2 ANQGSEA. The CDR3 DNA reads as TGCAGCGTTGTAGGGGGCGGCTATGGCTACACCTTC. Its protein is CSVVGGGYGYTF.

The chain links TRBV5-1 to TRBJ2-7; maybe TRBD1 (5 bases). The CDR3 has 12 amino acids. In germline, CDR1 is SGHRS, CDR2 YFSETQ. V shed 4 bases and J shed 1 base, with 6 bases lying between them. For the CDR3, the DNA is TGCGCCAGCAGCGACAGTTCCTACGAGCAGTACTTC. This sequence encodes CASSDSSYEQYF.

Only one count was recorded for this clone. The chain carries TRBV5-4 and TRBJ2-5; no reliable D call. CDR1 and CDR2 from the germline V gene are SGHNT and YYREEE (reference sequence). The ends were cut back, 3 bases at V and 1 base at J, with 7 bases in the middle. The CDR3 consists of 13 residues. The CDR3: CASSSQRQETQYF. Written as DNA, the CDR3 is TGTGCCAGCAGCTCGCAGCGCCAAGAGACCCAGTACTTC.

The gene calls are TRBV5-1 and TRBJ2-3; 11 bases map to TRBD2. This CDR3 contains 17 residues. Unmatched junction bases numbered 7, after V lost 4 bases and J lost 0 bases. Germline CDR1 reads SGHRS; CDR2 reads YFSETQ. This CDR3 reads CASSRDLAGGSTDTQYF. CDR3 DNA sequence: TGCGCCAGCAGCAGAGACCTAGCGGGGGGAAGCACAGATACGCAGTATTTT.

The rearrangement uses TRBV4-1 and TRBJ1-1, with D unclear. CDR3 length: 15 amino acids. The germline V gene encodes CDR1 MGHRA and CDR2 YSYEKL. V was cut by 4 bases and J by 0 bases, with 12 bases left in between. The CDR3 is CASSRSWALNTEAFF. DNA of the CDR3: TGCGCCAGCAGCCGATCCTGGGCATTGAACACTGAAGCTTTCTTT.

V is TRBV5-6 and J is TRBJ2-5, with a tentative D call TRBD1 (5 bases). The CDR3 loop spans 15 amino acids. In germline, CDR1 is SGHDT, CDR2 YYEEEE. The V end was cut by 0 bases, the J end by 4 bases, with 13 bases between. CDR3: CASSLVDARVETQYF. The CDR3 nucleotides read TGTGCCAGCAGCTTGGTTGATGCCAGGGTAGAGACCCAGTACTTC.

The rearrangement joins TRBV5-6 to TRBJ2-5, with a tentative D call TRBD1 (6 bases). The length of the CDR3 is 16 residues. Germline CDR1 is SGHDT and CDR2 is YYEEEE. V was cut by 4 bases and J by 5 bases, with 21 bases left in between. CDR3 loop: CASSPVGLQGRETQYF. CDR3 nucleotide sequence: TGTGCCAGCAGCCCCGTTGGGTTACAGGGCCGGGAGACCCAGTACTTC.

This chain links TRBV30 with TRBJ2-1, with TRBD2 matching over 7 bases. The CDR3 loop spans 13 amino acids. From germline, CDR1 is GTSNPN and CDR2 SVGIG (reference sequence). J lost 7 bases, V lost 6 bases, and 9 bases had no gene match. The CDR3 nucleotides are TGTGCCTGCCAGGGCGGGGGTCGTAATGAGCAGTTCTTC. Translation: CACQGGGRNEQFF.

V is TRBV7-2 and J is TRBJ1-6; 7 bases align to TRBD1. Germline CDR1 reads SGHTA; CDR2 reads FQGNSA. J was trimmed by 6 bases and V by 1 base; bases with no gene match: 9. The CDR3 totals 17 residues. The chain's CDR3 is CASSLGGWDSRNSPLHF. The CDR3, as DNA: TGTGCCAGCAGCTTAGGGGGATGGGACAGCCGTAATTCACCCCTCCACTTT.

The chain is built from TRBV5-1 and TRBJ2-3; perhaps TRBD1 as D (5 bases). This CDR3 contains 14 residues. Trimming cost V 3 bases and J 0 bases, with 8 bases left between them. The germline V gene has CDR1 SGHRS and CDR2 YFSETQ. The CDR3 sequence: CASSWTTSTDTQYF. The CDR3, as DNA: TGCGCCAGCAGCTGGACAACTAGCACAGATACGCAGTATTTT.

This chain links TRBV14 with TRBJ1-2, with D possibly being TRBD1 (5 bases). The V end was cut by 2 bases, the J end by 5 bases, with 15 bases between. The CDR3 is 15 residues long. Germline CDR1 is SGHDN and CDR2 is FVKESK. The CDR3 spells CASSQRLGGPYGYTF. The DNA of the CDR3 is TGTGCCAGCAGCCAACGCCTGGGGGGACCTTATGGCTACACCTTC.

The genes are TRBV5-4 and TRBJ2-1; 8 bases line up with TRBD1. The CDR3 has 15 amino acids. Trimming removed 4 bases from V and 4 bases from J; junction bases left unmatched: 7. The germline V gene encodes CDR1 SGHNT and CDR2 YYREEE (reference sequence). The CDR3 protein is CASSPPRGQYNEQFF. The CDR3 nucleotides are TGTGCCAGCAGCCCCCCCAGGGGGCAGTACAATGAGCAGTTCTTC.

The chain joins TRBV7-8 to TRBJ2-7; 9 bases agree with TRBD2. Germline CDR1 reads SGHVS; CDR2 reads FQNEAQ. V was clipped by 0 bases and J by 5 bases; unmatched bases: 11. The CDR3 is 17 amino acids. In DNA form, the CDR3 reads TGTGCCAGCAGCTTAGCTTGGGCGGGAGGGCCTCAGGACGAGCAGTACTTC. Amino acid sequence: CASSLAWAGGPQDEQYF.

The rearrangement joins TRBV27 to TRBJ2-7; 7 nucleotides line up with TRBD2. The CDR3 is 15 residues long. J was trimmed by 4 bases and V by 5 bases; bases with no gene match: 11. Germline V gene data show CDR1 as MNHEY and CDR2 as SMNVEV (reference sequence). In DNA, the CDR3 is TGTGCCAGCAGTCCGCTTACGGGACTAAAATACGAGCAGTACTTC. It translates to CASSPLTGLKYEQYF.

For the CDR3, the DNA is TGCGCCAGCAGGGCTTTGGGTACGGGAAACATTCAGTACTTC. Protein sequence: CASRALGTGNIQYF. The V gene is TRBV5-1, the J gene TRBJ2-4; D is undetermined. The CDR3 loop spans 14 amino acids. CDR1 is SGHRS, CDR2 YFSETQ, per germline. Deletions cut 5 bases from V and 6 bases from J, with 15 bases between.

This sequence joins TRBV6-6 and TRBJ2-5; no clear D. This CDR3 is 15 amino acids long. V was trimmed by 0 bases and J by 5 bases, leaving 13 bases between them. Germline CDR1 MNHNY, CDR2 SVGAGI (reference sequence). The CDR3 region has the DNA TGTGCCAGCAGTTACTCGAGTAGGCGGCATGAGACCCAGTACTTC. Its translation: CASSYSSRRHETQYF.

This sequence joins TRBV7-8 and TRBJ2-5; a possible D gene is TRBD1 (5 bases). Trimming left V 3 bases short and J 5 bases short, with 19 bases between. The CDR3 runs 16 residues. Germline V gene lookup returns CDR1 SGHVS and CDR2 FQNEAQ. The CDR3 loop reads CASSLGHTRDDETQYF. Written as DNA, the CDR3 is TGTGCCAGCAGCTTGGGGCACACTCGTGATGATGAGACCCAGTACTTC.

The chain couples TRBV5-5 to TRBJ1-5; tentatively, D is TRBD1 (6 bases). This CDR3 has 15 amino acids. Germline CDR1 reads SGHKS; CDR2 reads YYEKEE (reference sequence). V lost 2 bases and J 4 bases, leaving 13 bases between the germline ends. Here the CDR3 reads CASSFLGASNQPQHF. CDR3 in DNA: TGTGCCAGCAGCTTTTTGGGGGCTTCGAATCAGCCCCAGCATTTT.

The gene calls are TRBV18 and TRBJ1-1, with TRBD1 matching over 8 bases. CDR1 and CDR2 from the germline V gene are KGHSH and LQKENI. The trim removed 4 bases at V and 4 bases at J, leaving 8 bases unmatched. The CDR3 has 15 amino acids. The CDR3 sequence is CASSLLNTGGTEAFF. CDR3 sequence (DNA): TGTGCCAGCTCACTTCTTAATACAGGGGGCACTGAAGCTTTCTTT.